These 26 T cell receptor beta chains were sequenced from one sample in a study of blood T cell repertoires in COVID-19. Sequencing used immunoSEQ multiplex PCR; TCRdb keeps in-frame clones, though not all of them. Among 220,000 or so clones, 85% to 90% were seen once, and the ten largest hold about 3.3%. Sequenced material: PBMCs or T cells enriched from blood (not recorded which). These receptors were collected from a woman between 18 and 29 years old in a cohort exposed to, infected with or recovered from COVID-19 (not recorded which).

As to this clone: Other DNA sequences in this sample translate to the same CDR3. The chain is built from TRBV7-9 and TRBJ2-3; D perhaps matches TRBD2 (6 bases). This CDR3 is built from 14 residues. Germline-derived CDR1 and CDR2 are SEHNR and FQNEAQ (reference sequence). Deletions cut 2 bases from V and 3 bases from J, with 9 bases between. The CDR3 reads CASSLTRGTDTQYF. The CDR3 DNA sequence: TGTGCCAGCAGCTTAACCCGGGGGACAGATACGCAGTATTTT.

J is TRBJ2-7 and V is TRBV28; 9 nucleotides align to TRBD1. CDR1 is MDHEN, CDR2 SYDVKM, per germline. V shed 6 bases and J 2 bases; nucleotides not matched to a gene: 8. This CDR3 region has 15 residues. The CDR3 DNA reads TGTGCCAGCAGCCGTACCGGGACAGGGACCTACGAGCAGTACTTC. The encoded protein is CASSRTGTGTYEQYF.

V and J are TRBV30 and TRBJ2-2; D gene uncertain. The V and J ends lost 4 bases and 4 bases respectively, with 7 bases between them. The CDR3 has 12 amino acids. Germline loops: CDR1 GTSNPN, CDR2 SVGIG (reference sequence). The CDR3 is CAWMTSTGELFF. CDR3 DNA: TGTGCCTGGATGACAAGCACCGGGGAGCTGTTTTTT. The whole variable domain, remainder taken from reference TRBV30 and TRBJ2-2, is SQTIHQWPATLVQPVGSPLSLECTVEGTSNPNLYWYRQAAGRGLQLLFYSVGIGQISSEVPQNLSASRPQDRQFILSSKKLLLSDSGFYLCAWMTSTGELFFGEGSRLTVL.

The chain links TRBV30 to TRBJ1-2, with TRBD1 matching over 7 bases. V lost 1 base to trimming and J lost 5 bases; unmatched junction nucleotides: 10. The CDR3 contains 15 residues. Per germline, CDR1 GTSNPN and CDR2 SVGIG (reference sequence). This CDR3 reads CAWSAGAQGWYGYTF. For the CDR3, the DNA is TGTGCCTGGAGTGCAGGGGCACAGGGGTGGTATGGCTACACCTTC.

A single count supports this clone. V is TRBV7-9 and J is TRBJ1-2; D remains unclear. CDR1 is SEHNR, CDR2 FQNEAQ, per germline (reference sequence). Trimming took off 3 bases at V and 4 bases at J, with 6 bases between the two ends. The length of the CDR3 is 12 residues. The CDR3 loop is CASSLGFYGYTF. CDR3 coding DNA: TGTGCCAGCAGCTTGGGCTTCTATGGCTACACCTTC.

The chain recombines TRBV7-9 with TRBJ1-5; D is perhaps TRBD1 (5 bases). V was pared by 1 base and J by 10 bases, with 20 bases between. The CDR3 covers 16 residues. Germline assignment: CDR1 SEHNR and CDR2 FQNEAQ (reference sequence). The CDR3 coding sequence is TGTGCCAGCAGCTTAGGGAATATGGGGGGGAAAGATCCCCAGCATTTT. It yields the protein CASSLGNMGGKDPQHF.

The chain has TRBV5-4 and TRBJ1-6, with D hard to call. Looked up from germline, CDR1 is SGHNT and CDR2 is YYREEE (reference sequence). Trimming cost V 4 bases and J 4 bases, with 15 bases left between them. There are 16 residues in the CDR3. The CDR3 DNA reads TGTGCCAGCAGCAGAGACGGGAACTTGTATAATTCACCCCTCCACTTT. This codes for CASSRDGNLYNSPLHF. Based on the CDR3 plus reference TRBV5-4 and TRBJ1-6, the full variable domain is ETGVTQSPTHLIKTRGQQVTLRCSSQSGHNTVSWYQQALGQGPQFIFQYYREEENGRGNFPPRFSGLQFPNYSSELNVNALELDDSALYLCASSRDGNLYNSPLHFGNGTRLTVT.

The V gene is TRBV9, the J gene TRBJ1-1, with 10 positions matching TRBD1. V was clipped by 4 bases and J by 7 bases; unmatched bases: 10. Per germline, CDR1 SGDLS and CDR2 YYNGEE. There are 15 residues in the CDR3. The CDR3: CASSRQGARFNEAFF. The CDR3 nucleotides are TGTGCCAGCAGCAGACAGGGGGCGCGTTTCAATGAAGCTTTCTTT.

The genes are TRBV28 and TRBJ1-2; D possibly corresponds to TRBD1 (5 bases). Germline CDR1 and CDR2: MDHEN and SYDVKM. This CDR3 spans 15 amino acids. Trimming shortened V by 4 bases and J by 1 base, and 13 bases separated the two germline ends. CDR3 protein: CASSSSGQGNYGYTF. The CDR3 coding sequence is TGTGCCAGCAGTTCATCCGGGCAGGGTAACTATGGCTACACCTTC.

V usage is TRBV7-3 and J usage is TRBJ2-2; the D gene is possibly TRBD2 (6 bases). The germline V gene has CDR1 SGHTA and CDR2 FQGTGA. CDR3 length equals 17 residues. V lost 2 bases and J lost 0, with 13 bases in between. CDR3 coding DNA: TGTGCCAGCAGCTTATGGGCGGGGACTTCGAACACCGGGGAGCTGTTTTTT. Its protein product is CASSLWAGTSNTGELFF.

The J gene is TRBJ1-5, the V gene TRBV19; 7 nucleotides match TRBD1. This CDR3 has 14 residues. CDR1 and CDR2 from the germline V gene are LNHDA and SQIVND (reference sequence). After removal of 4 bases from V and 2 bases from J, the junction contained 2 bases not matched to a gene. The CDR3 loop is CASSNTGGNQPQHF. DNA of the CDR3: TGTGCCAGTAGTAATACAGGGGGCAATCAGCCCCAGCATTTT.

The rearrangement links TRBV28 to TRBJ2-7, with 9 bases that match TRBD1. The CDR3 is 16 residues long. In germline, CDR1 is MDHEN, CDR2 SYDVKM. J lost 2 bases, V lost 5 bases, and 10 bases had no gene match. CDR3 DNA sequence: TGTGCCAGCAGTGCCCAGGACAGGGGCAGACCCTACGAGCAGTACTTC. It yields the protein CASSAQDRGRPYEQYF.

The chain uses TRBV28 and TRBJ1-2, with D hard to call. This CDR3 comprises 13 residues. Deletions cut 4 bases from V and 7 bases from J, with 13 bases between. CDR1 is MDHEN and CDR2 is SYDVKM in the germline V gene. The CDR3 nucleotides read TGTGCCAGCAGTTCTAACGCCCCACGTGGCTACACCTTC. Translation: CASSSNAPRGYTF.

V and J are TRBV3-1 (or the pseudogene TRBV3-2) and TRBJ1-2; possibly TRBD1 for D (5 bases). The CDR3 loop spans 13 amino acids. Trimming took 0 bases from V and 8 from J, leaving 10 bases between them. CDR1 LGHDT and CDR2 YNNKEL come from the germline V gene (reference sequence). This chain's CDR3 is CASSQEEGRGYTF. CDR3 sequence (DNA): TGTGCCAGCAGCCAAGAGGAGGGGAGAGGCTACACCTTC.

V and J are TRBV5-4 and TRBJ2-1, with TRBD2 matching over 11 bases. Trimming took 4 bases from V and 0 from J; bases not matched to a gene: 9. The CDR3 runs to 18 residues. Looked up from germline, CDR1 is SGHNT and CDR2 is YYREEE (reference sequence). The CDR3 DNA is TGTGCCAGCAGCAAGACTAGCGGGGAGATTTTCTCCTACAATGAGCAGTTCTTC. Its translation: CASSKTSGEIFSYNEQFF.

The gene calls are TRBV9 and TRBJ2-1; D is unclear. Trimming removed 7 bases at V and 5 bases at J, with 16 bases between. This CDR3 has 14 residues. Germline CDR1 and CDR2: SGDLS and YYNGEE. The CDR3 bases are TGTGCCAGCGCCAAGGAGATTGCGGACAATGAGCAGTTCTTC. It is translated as CASAKEIADNEQFF.

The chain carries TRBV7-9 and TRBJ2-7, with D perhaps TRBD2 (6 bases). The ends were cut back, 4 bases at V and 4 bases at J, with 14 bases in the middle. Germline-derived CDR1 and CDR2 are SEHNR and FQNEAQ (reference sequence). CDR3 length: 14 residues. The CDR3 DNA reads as TGTGCCAGCAGCTCCCAGACTAGTGTATACGAGCAGTACTTC. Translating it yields CASSSQTSVYEQYF.

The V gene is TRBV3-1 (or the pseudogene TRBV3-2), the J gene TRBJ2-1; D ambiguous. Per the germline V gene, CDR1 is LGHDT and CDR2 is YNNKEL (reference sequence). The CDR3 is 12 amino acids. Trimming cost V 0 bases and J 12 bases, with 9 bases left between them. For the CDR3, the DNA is TGTGCCAGCAGCCAAGACGAGCGATCGCAGTTCTTC. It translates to CASSQDERSQFF.

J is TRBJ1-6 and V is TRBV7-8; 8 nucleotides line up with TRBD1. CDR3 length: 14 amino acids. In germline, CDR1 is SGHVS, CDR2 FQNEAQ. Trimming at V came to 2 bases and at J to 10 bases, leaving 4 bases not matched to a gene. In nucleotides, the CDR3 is TGTGCCAGCAGCTTATCGCAGGGGGCCTCACCCCTCCACTTT. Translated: CASSLSQGASPLHF.

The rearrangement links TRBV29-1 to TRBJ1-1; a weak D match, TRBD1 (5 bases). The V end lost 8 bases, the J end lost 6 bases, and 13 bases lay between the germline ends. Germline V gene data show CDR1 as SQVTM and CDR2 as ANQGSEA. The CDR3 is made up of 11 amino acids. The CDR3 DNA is TGCAGCTCAGTCAGGGCCTCTGAAGCTTTCTTT. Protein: CSSVRASEAFF.

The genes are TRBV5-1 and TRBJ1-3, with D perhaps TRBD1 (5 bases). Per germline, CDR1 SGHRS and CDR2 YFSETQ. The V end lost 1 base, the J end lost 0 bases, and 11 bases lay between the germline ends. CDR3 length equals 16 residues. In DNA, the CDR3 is TGCGCCAGCAGCTTGCCGGGGGGGACCTCTGGAAACACCATATATTTT. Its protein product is CASSLPGGTSGNTIYF.

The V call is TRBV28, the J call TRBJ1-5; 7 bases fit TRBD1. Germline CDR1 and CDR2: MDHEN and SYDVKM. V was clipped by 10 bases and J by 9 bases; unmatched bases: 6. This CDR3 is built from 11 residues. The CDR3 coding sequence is TGTGCCACCCGCCGGGACAGGCCCCAGCATTTT. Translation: CATRRDRPQHF.

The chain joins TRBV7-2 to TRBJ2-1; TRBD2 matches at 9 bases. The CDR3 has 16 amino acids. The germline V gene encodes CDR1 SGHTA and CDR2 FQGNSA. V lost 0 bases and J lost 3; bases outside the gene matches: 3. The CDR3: CASSLASGGLYNEQFF. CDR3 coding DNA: TGTGCCAGCAGCTTAGCTAGCGGGGGCCTCTACAATGAGCAGTTCTTC. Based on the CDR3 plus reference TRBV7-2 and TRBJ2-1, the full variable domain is GAGVSQSPSNKVTEKGKDVELRCDPISGHTALYWYRQSLGQGLEFLIYFQGNSAPDKSGLPSDRFSAERTGGSVSTLTIQRTQQEDSAVYLCASSLASGGLYNEQFFGPGTRLTVL.

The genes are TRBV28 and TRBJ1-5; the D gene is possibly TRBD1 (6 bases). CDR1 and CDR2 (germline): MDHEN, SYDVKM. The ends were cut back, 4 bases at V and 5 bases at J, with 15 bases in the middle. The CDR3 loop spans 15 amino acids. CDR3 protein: CASSWGFGGHQPQHF. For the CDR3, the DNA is TGTGCCAGCAGTTGGGGGTTCGGGGGGCATCAGCCCCAGCATTTT.

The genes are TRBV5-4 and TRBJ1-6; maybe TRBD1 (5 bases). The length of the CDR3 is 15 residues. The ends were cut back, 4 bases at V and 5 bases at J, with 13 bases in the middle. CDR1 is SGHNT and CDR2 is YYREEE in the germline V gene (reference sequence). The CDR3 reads CASSPGQGHNSPLHF. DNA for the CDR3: TGTGCCAGCAGCCCCGGACAAGGGCATAATTCACCCCTCCACTTT. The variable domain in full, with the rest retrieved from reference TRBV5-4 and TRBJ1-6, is ETGVTQSPTHLIKTRGQQVTLRCSSQSGHNTVSWYQQALGQGPQFIFQYYREEENGRGNFPPRFSGLQFPNYSSELNVNALELDDSALYLCASSPGQGHNSPLHFGNGTRLTVT.

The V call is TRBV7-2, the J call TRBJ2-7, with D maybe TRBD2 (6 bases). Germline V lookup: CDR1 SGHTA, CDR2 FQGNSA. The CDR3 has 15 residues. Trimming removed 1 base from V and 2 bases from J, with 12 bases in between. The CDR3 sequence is CASSLGSSDTYEQYF. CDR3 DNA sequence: TGTGCCAGCAGCTTAGGATCTAGCGATACCTACGAGCAGTACTTC.